A selection of T cell receptor beta chains follows, all from one sample in a study of T cell clones after liver transplantation. TCRdb's copy holds only in-frame clones and misses some; the assay was immunoSEQ multiplex PCR. The top ten hold less than 3.5% of the sample, which has tens of thousands of clones, around 90% seen once. This specimen was CD4+ T cells from blood, taken before liver transplant. The receptor source for this set is a human donor who received a liver transplant. The CDR3 runs from the conserved cysteine through the conserved F or W. D genes are given only for firm matches. Clone size appears in some rows only: once, few, many, or a class for an expanded clone.

j_gene: TRBJ2-3; abundance: NA; len: 15; v_gene: TRBV11-3; d_gene: NA; CDR3nt: TGTGCCAGCAGCCCCTCGGGGGAGGCGAGAGATACGCAGTATTTT; CDR3aa: CASSPSGEARDTQYF
j_gene: TRBJ1-3; abundance: NA; len: 16; v_gene: TRBV15; d_gene: NA; CDR3nt: TGTGCCACCAGCAGAGATAGGGAGAGCTCTGGAAACACCATATATTTT; CDR3aa: CATSRDRESSGNTIYF
j_gene: TRBJ2-3; abundance: NA; len: 12; v_gene: TRBV29-1; d_gene: NA; CDR3nt: TGCAGCGTTCAGGGGACTATAGATACGCAGTATTTT; CDR3aa: CSVQGTIDTQYF
j_gene: TRBJ1-5; abundance: few; len: 13; v_gene: TRBV6-1; d_gene: TRBD1; CDR3nt: TGTGCCAGTGAGGGACAGGGGTATCAGCCCCAGCATTTT; CDR3aa: CASEGQGYQPQHF
j_gene: TRBJ1-1; abundance: few; len: 13; v_gene: TRBV11-2; d_gene: TRBD1; CDR3nt: TGTGCCAGCAGCGGAGACAGGGGGGCTGAAGCTTTCTTT; CDR3aa: CASSGDRGAEAFF
j_gene: TRBJ1-1; abundance: NA; len: 14; v_gene: TRBV28; d_gene: NA; CDR3nt: TGTGCCAGCAGTTTATGGGAGGGGGTTAAAGAAGCTTTCTTT; CDR3aa: CASSLWEGVKEAFF
j_gene: TRBJ2-7; abundance: NA; len: 14; v_gene: TRBV10-1; d_gene: TRBD2; CDR3nt: TGCGCCAGCAGTGAAGGACTAGCGGGATACGAGCAGTACTTC; CDR3aa: CASSEGLAGYEQYF
j_gene: TRBJ2-1; abundance: NA; len: 14; v_gene: TRBV7-9; d_gene: NA; CDR3nt: TGTGCCAGCAGCACAGGCCGGGGTTACAATGAGCAGTTCTTC; CDR3aa: CASSTGRGYNEQFF
j_gene: TRBJ2-7; abundance: NA; len: 11; v_gene: TRBV30; d_gene: NA; CDR3nt: TGTGCCTGGAAACGGACCTACGAGCAGTACTTC; CDR3aa: CAWKRTYEQYF
j_gene: TRBJ2-3; abundance: NA; len: 15; v_gene: TRBV10-3; d_gene: NA; CDR3nt: TGTGCCATCAGTGATTCCAGCCTCGGGACAGATACGCAGTATTTT; CDR3aa: CAISDSSLGTDTQYF
j_gene: TRBJ2-7; abundance: NA; len: 16; v_gene: TRBV27; d_gene: TRBD2; CDR3nt: TGTGCCAGCAGTTTTGAGACTAGCGGTTTCCCCTCCGAGCAGTACTTC; CDR3aa: CASSFETSGFPSEQYF
j_gene: TRBJ2-1; abundance: NA; len: 16; v_gene: TRBV4-1; d_gene: NA; CDR3nt: TGCGCCAGCAGCCAAGAGGGGGGACTCTTTTACAATGAGCAGTTCTTC; CDR3aa: CASSQEGGLFYNEQFF
j_gene: TRBJ2-7; abundance: NA; len: 13; v_gene: TRBV19; d_gene: TRBD1; CDR3nt: TGTGCCAGTAGTGTCAGGGGGCCCTACGAGCAGTACTTC; CDR3aa: CASSVRGPYEQYF
j_gene: TRBJ2-6; abundance: NA; len: 16; v_gene: TRBV4-1; d_gene: TRBD1; CDR3nt: TGCGCCAGCAGCCGGGACAGCTTAGGCGGGGCCAACGTCCTGACTTTC; CDR3aa: CASSRDSLGGANVLTF
j_gene: TRBJ2-7; abundance: NA; len: 16; v_gene: TRBV4-1; d_gene: TRBD1; CDR3nt: TGCGCCAGCAGCCAAGGTACCGGGACAGCTGCCTACGAGCAGTACTTC; CDR3aa: CASSQGTGTAAYEQYF
j_gene: TRBJ2-3; abundance: NA; len: 16; v_gene: TRBV6-5; d_gene: NA; CDR3nt: TGTGCCAGCAGTTACGTCCGATTCTCTAGCACAGATACGCAGTATTTT; CDR3aa: CASSYVRFSSTDTQYF
j_gene: TRBJ2-7; abundance: NA; len: 13; v_gene: TRBV5-6; d_gene: TRBD1; CDR3nt: TGTGCCAGCAGCTTCAGGGGGCGAGGCGAGCAGTACTTC; CDR3aa: CASSFRGRGEQYF
j_gene: TRBJ2-5; abundance: NA; len: 14; v_gene: TRBV7-7; d_gene: TRBD1; CDR3nt: TGTGCCAGCAGCAGATCAGGGGGCGGAGAGACCCAGTACTTC; CDR3aa: CASSRSGGGETQYF